The rows below give T cell receptor beta chains drawn from one sample of a study of T cells in Graves' hyperthyroidism and ophthalmopathy. TCRdb re-called the multiplex PCR reads through MiXCR, storing one row per CDR3 protein. The sample lists hundreds of thousands of distinct CDR3 sequences; about 38% were seen once. The specimen was blood. Every receptor here comes from a young man with Graves' hyperthyroidism. Each CDR3 is given with its conserved first and last residue. D genes are given only for firm matches. Size is omitted from some rows. Given values are once, few, many or a class for expanded clones.

D gene	J gene	V gene	clone size	CDR3 DNA	CDR3 protein
NA	TRBJ2-6	TRBV2	few	TGTGCCAGCAGGAGATCCGCTGGGGCCAACGTCCTGACTTTC	CASRRSAGANVLTF
TRBD1	TRBJ1-1	TRBV5-1	few	TGCGCCAGCACCGGACAGGGTCCGAACACTGAAGCTTTCTTT	CASTGQGPNTEAFF
TRBD1	TRBJ2-2	TRBV19	NA	TGTGCCAGTAGGGACAGGGGGAGCTCCGGGGAGCTGTTTTTT	CASRDRGSSGELFF
TRBD1	TRBJ1-5	TRBV2	NA	TGTGCCAGCACTCTCCTTCCGGGACAGGGCCCCAATCAGCCCCAGCATTTT	CASTLLPGQGPNQPQHF
TRBD2	TRBJ2-7	TRBV7-9	NA	TGTGCCAGCACCGATGGTCGCGGGGGGGCCGGCGAGCAGTACTTC	CASTDGRGGAGEQYF
TRBD1	TRBJ1-2	TRBV14	NA	TGTGCCAGCAGCCAAGATCTTACTGGGGACAGACGATATGGCTACACCTTC	CASSQDLTGDRRYGYTF
NA	TRBJ1-5	TRBV7-8	many	TGTGCCAGCAGCTTCGGGGCAGACAATCAGCCCCAGCATTTT	CASSFGADNQPQHF
NA	TRBJ1-5	TRBV7-3	NA	TGTGCCAGCAGCCCGGGACTAGCGGGAAGCGAGCAGCCCCAGCATTTT	CASSPGLAGSEQPQHF
TRBD1	TRBJ1-5	TRBV19	many	TGTGCCAGCAGCCCAACAGGGGGAGGCAATCAGCCCCAGCATTTT	CASSPTGGGNQPQHF
NA	TRBJ1-2	TRBV9	many	TGTGCCAGCAGCGAGGCGGAAGGGGACTATGGCTACACCTTC	CASSEAEGDYGYTF
NA	TRBJ1-1	TRBV29-1	NA	TGCAGCGTAGAGGCGGGTTTGAACACTGAAGCTTTCTTT	CSVEAGLNTEAFF
NA	TRBJ1-1	TRBV5-1	NA	TGCGCCAGCACCCCTACCGAGCGGAGGGCCCTGAACACTGAAGCTTTCTTT	CASTPTERRALNTEAFF
NA	TRBJ1-5	TRBV10-3	many	TGTGCCATCAGTGAGAGGGGACCGTATAGCAATCAGCCCCAGCATTTT	CAISERGPYSNQPQHF
NA	TRBJ1-1	TRBV9	NA	TGTGCCAGCAGCGTAGTCGGACCGGACACTGAAGCTTTCTTT	CASSVVGPDTEAFF
NA	TRBJ1-1	TRBV10-3	once	TGTGCCATCAGTGAGTCGGGTGTGGTTTTCTTT	CAISESGVVFF
NA	TRBJ1-5	TRBV5-1	NA	TGCGCCAGCAGCACCACAGGGCTTGGCCAGCCCCAGCATTTT	CASSTTGLGQPQHF
NA	TRBJ1-5	TRBV10-3	NA	TGTGCCATCAGTGAGTCGGGACAAGGGGTGGGAAATCAGCCCCAGCATTTT	CAISESGQGVGNQPQHF
NA	TRBJ2-5	TRBV9	once	TGTGCCAGCAGTGAGATCGCTAGAGGGGAGACCCAGTACTTC	CASSEIARGETQYF
NA	TRBJ1-6	TRBV5-8	many	TGTGCCAGCAGCCTGGAAGGAGCGGGTTCACCCCTCCACTTT	CASSLEGAGSPLHF
TRBD2	TRBJ2-2	TRBV7-9	NA	TGTGCCAGCAGCTTGGCCGGGACTAGCGGGAACTTTCGCACCGGGGAGCTGTTTTTT	CASSLAGTSGNFRTGELFF
NA	TRBJ1-6	TRBV19	few	TGTGCCAGTATGTTTCCCGTAAAGGACAGCCAACCCGATTCACCCCTCCACTTT	CASMFPVKDSQPDSPLHF
NA	TRBJ1-1	TRBV29-1	many	TGCAGCGTTGAGGAGGGGTTCACTGAAGCTTTCTTT	CSVEEGFTEAFF
TRBD2	TRBJ2-7	TRBV12-3/TRBV12-4	NA	TGTGCCGGCAACCTAGCGGGGGGGCGGGAGCAGTACTTC	CAGNLAGGREQYF